One and the same sample provided the 25 T cell receptor beta chains below, sequenced in a study of T-cell reconstitution after alpha-beta-depleted transplantation in children (dated by TCRdb to about 2016). Explained via the paper, the treatment or condition label denotes: allogeneic hematopoietic cell transplantation with graft depleted of TCRalphabeta T cells and CD19 B cells. The library came from PCR. Data came from an Illumina HiSeq 2500. TCR libraries were prepared with molecular barcoding, using unique molecular identifiers to normalize TCRbeta repertoire quantification. Starting from the raw public reads, TCRdb applied fastp trimming at Q25, assembled clones with MiXCR and retained in-frame beta chains. Rows with a matching CDR3 protein are joined into one entry that keeps the most common DNA and genes. This sample holds roughly 790,000 distinct CDR3 sequences; roughly 16% were observed only once. Clones ranked in the top ten supply approximately 5% of the sample.

This specimen was PBMCs, mostly from graft donor cells, taken 360 days after TCRalphabeta/CD19-depleted stem cell transplant. These TCRs come from a male patient younger than 18 who had a stem cell transplant for acute lymphoblastic leukemia, so the T cells may come from the graft donor.

This chain uses TRBV27 with TRBJ2-1; 7 bases match TRBD1. This CDR3 region has 14 residues. The V segment lost 6 bases and the J segment 2 bases; nucleotides outside the gene matches: 4. Germline V gives CDR1 MNHEY, CDR2 SMNVEV (reference sequence). The CDR3 loop is CASRVGTAYNEQFF. CDR3 in DNA: TGTGCCAGCAGGGTGGGGACAGCCTACAATGAGCAGTTCTTC.

Only a few counts were recorded for this clonotype. The chain joins TRBV27 to TRBJ2-7, with D perhaps matching TRBD1 (6 bases). The germline CDR1 and CDR2 sequences are MNHEY and SMNVEV (reference sequence). CDR3 length: 14 amino acids. Trimming took off 2 bases at V and 4 bases at J, with 12 bases between the two ends. The CDR3 spells CASSLVGQYYEQYF. The CDR3 DNA follows: TGTGCCAGCAGTTTAGTTGGACAGTATTACGAGCAGTACTTC.

This clonotype occurred many times. V usage is TRBV29-1 and J usage is TRBJ2-7, with 7 bases aligning to TRBD2. Germline trimming cut 6 bases from V and 2 bases from J; bases unmatched to any gene: 7. Germline loops: CDR1 SQVTM, CDR2 ANQGSEA. CDR3 length: 13 amino acids. CDR3: CSVASGSAYEQYF. DNA for the CDR3: TGCAGCGTAGCTAGCGGTTCTGCCTACGAGCAGTACTTC.

A few counts support this clonotype. This chain connects TRBV3-1 to TRBJ2-7, with 8 bases identical to TRBD2. Germline values: CDR1 LGHDT, CDR2 YNNKEL (reference sequence). V lost 0 bases to trimming and J lost 5 bases; unmatched junction nucleotides: 12. The CDR3 is made up of 17 amino acids. In DNA form, the CDR3 reads TGTGCCAGCAGCCAAGATCTTAGCGCTAGCGGGTTCCACGAGCAGTACTTC. It is translated as CASSQDLSASGFHEQYF.

The rearrangement uses TRBV5-1 and TRBJ1-1; possibly TRBD1 for D (6 bases). V gave up 4 bases and J gave up 5 bases, with 18 bases separating them. The CDR3 totals 15 residues. From germline, CDR1 is SGHRS and CDR2 YFSETQ. The CDR3 spells CASSQTRGQGTEAFF. CDR3 nucleotides: TGCGCCAGCAGCCAGACCCGGGGGCAGGGGACTGAAGCTTTCTTT.

The V gene is TRBV29-1, the J gene TRBJ1-4; D is perhaps TRBD1 (5 bases). The V end lost 3 bases, the J end lost 6 bases, and 14 bases lay between the germline ends. CDR1 is SQVTM and CDR2 is ANQGSEA in the germline V gene. The length of the CDR3 is 14 residues. This CDR3 reads CSVDGGERDEKLFF. CDR3 bases: TGCAGCGTTGACGGGGGGGAAAGGGATGAAAAACTGTTTTTT.

This chain joins TRBV5-1 and TRBJ2-1; no clear D gene. V was pared by 0 bases and J by 2 bases, with 9 bases between. Germline CDR1 is SGHRS and CDR2 is YFSETQ. The CDR3 covers 15 residues. Here the CDR3 reads CASSLDLGAYNEQFF. The CDR3 coding sequence is TGCGCCAGCAGCTTGGATCTAGGTGCCTACAATGAGCAGTTCTTC.

This clonotype showed up many times. The chain recombines TRBV2 with TRBJ2-1; D may be TRBD2 (5 bases). Germline CDR1 and CDR2: SNHLY and FYNNEI. V was cut by 3 bases and J by 9 bases, with 18 bases left in between. The CDR3 extends over 15 amino acids. Here the CDR3 DNA reads TGTGCCAGCAGTGACGTGGTGGGAGTGCCTGCTGAGCAGTTCTTC. Its translation: CASSDVVGVPAEQFF. The full variable domain, its missing parts supplied by reference TRBV2 and TRBJ2-1, is EPEVTQTPSHQVTQMGQEVILRCVPISNHLYFYWYRQILGQKVEFLVSFYNNEISEKSEIFDDQFSVERPDGSNFTLKIRSTKLEDSAMYFCASSDVVGVPAEQFFGPGTRLTVL.

V gene TRBV5-1 combines with J gene TRBJ2-7, with unresolved D. Germline assignment: CDR1 SGHRS and CDR2 YFSETQ. The germline V and J ends were trimmed by 0 bases and 3 bases, with 16 bases remaining between them. The CDR3 is 16 amino acids. CDR3 residues: CASSLESADPFYEQYF. The CDR3 DNA follows: TGCGCCAGCAGCTTGGAGTCCGCAGACCCTTTCTACGAGCAGTACTTC.

This clonotype was observed at least ten times. The rearrangement joins TRBV6-1 to TRBJ2-3; 12 positions agree with TRBD2. The CDR3 extends over 15 amino acids. Germline V gene sequence: CDR1 MNHNS, CDR2 SASEGT. J was trimmed by 2 bases and V by 4 bases; bases with no gene match: 1. The CDR3 region has the DNA TGTGCCAGCAGTGGACTAGCGGGAGCCACAGATACGCAGTATTTT. It codes for CASSGLAGATDTQYF.

This clonotype came up a few times. The chain employs TRBV10-2 and TRBJ1-1; tentative D call: TRBD1 (6 bases). The CDR3 is 13 residues long. The germline V gene has CDR1 WSHSY and CDR2 SAAADI. The V gene lost 2 bases and the J gene lost 4 bases, with 8 bases spanning the gap. The CDR3 loop is CASSEIRGTEAFF. CDR3 sequence (DNA): TGCGCCAGCAGTGAGATCAGGGGCACTGAAGCTTTCTTT.

V is TRBV6-5 and J is TRBJ1-4, with D tentatively TRBD1 (6 bases). Germline V gene sequence: CDR1 MNHEY, CDR2 SVGAGI. There are 14 residues in the CDR3. Trimming stripped 4 bases from V and 3 bases from J, with 9 bases between. The CDR3 sequence is CASSSDRANEKLFF. The DNA for the CDR3 is TGTGCCAGCAGTTCGGACAGAGCTAATGAAAAACTGTTTTTT.

CDR3 residues: CSATNNEQFF. The CDR3 DNA follows: TGCAGTGCTACCAACAATGAGCAGTTCTTC. V and J are TRBV20-1 and TRBJ2-1; D uncertain. V was trimmed by 4 bases and J by 5 bases, leaving 3 bases between them. Germline-derived CDR1 and CDR2 are DFQATT and SNEGSKA (reference sequence). The CDR3 spans 10 residues.

This clonotype came up a few times. The chain employs TRBV25-1 and TRBJ1-2; the D gene is possibly TRBD1 (5 bases). V was clipped by 6 bases and J by 8 bases, with 16 bases between them. Per the germline V gene, CDR1 is MGHDK and CDR2 is SYGVNS. The CDR3 is made up of 13 amino acids. The DNA of the CDR3 is TGTGCCAGCAGAGAACAGGCCTGGAGCGGCTACACCTTC. It encodes CASREQAWSGYTF.

Many counts were recorded for this clonotype. This chain links TRBV15 with TRBJ2-7; D is undetermined. Germline CDR1 reads LNHNV; CDR2 reads YYDKDF (reference sequence). The CDR3 loop spans 12 amino acids. Trimming shortened V by 1 base and J by 5 bases, and 6 bases separated the two germline ends. The CDR3 loop reads CATSRGHNEQYF. The CDR3 DNA sequence: TGTGCCACCAGCAGAGGACATAACGAGCAGTACTTC.

This chain joins TRBV5-1 and TRBJ2-3; tentatively, D is TRBD1 or TRBD2 (5 bases each). The V gene lost 1 base and the J gene lost 1 base, with 13 bases spanning the gap. In germline, CDR1 is SGHRS, CDR2 YFSETQ. CDR3 size: 16 residues. CDR3 coding DNA: TGCGCCAGCAGCTTGAAGTTGGGGGAGCGCACAGATACGCAGTATTTT. It specifies CASSLKLGERTDTQYF.

V usage is TRBV5-1 and J usage is TRBJ2-5; D possibly corresponds to TRBD2 (7 bases). Germline V CDR1 and CDR2: SGHRS, YFSETQ. The ends were cut back, 5 bases at V and 1 base at J, with 15 bases in the middle. The length of the CDR3 is 15 residues. CDR3 amino acids: CASRRRGDIQETQYF. The CDR3 DNA reads TGCGCCAGCAGACGACGGGGGGACATCCAAGAGACCCAGTACTTC.

This clonotype was detected a few times. The genes are TRBV27 and TRBJ2-1; 8 bases agree with TRBD1. CDR3 size: 19 residues. The junction had 21 bases not matched to a gene; V was cut back by 4 bases and J by 7 bases. CDR1 and CDR2 from the germline V gene are MNHEY and SMNVEV (reference sequence). CDR3 protein: CASSSYAGTGSSIRNEQFF. CDR3 nucleotide sequence: TGTGCCAGCAGTTCATATGCCGGGACAGGCAGTTCAATTAGGAATGAGCAGTTCTTC.

This clonotype turned up a few times. The chain is built from TRBV7-9 and TRBJ2-7, with D possibly TRBD2 on 5 matching bases. The CDR3 length is 13 residues. CDR1 is SEHNR, CDR2 FQNEAQ, per germline (reference sequence). V was cut by 5 bases and J by 2 bases, with 10 bases left in between. The CDR3 DNA sequence: TGTGCCAGCAGCCACGGGATTGCCTACGAGCAGTACTTC. Its protein is CASSHGIAYEQYF.

As for this clonotype: The germline gene is not matched at one end of the junction; a read error may be the cause. The genes are TRBV3-1 and TRBJ1-5; perhaps TRBD1 as D (5 bases). The CDR3 consists of 14 residues. Germline V gene data show CDR1 as LGHDT and CDR2 as YNNKEL (reference sequence). The CDR3 sequence is CASRTGTSNQAQHF. The DNA for the CDR3 is TGTGCCAGCAGAACCGGGACTAGCAATCAGGCCCAGCATTTT.

The genes are TRBV7-2 and TRBJ2-1, with D possibly being TRBD2 (6 bases). Trimming shortened V by 1 base and J by 9 bases, and 16 bases separated the two germline ends. CDR1 is SGHTA and CDR2 is FQGNSA in the germline V gene. This CDR3 comprises 15 residues. CDR3 DNA: TGTGCCAGCAGCTTAGTTTCGCGGGGAGGACGTGAGCAGTTCTTC. Translation gives CASSLVSRGGREQFF.

The J gene is TRBJ2-7, the V gene TRBV6-1, with TRBD1 as a possible D gene (5 bases). Germline CDR1 is MNHNS and CDR2 is SASEGT. The length of the CDR3 is 13 residues. Trimming stripped 0 bases from V and 5 bases from J, with 8 bases between. CDR3 nucleotides: TGTGCCAGCAGTGAAGCTACAGGTAACGAGCAGTACTTC. Translated, it gives CASSEATGNEQYF.

This clonotype was detected a few times. The J gene is TRBJ1-1, the V gene TRBV7-9; perhaps TRBD1 as D (5 bases). Trimming shortened V by 5 bases and J by 4 bases, and 14 bases separated the two germline ends. The CDR3 runs to 14 residues. The germline V gene encodes CDR1 SEHNR and CDR2 FQNEAQ (reference sequence). This chain's CDR3 is CASSDGNGGTEAFF. CDR3 sequence (DNA): TGTGCCAGCAGCGACGGCAACGGGGGCACTGAAGCTTTCTTT.

Here the CDR3 reads CASSTPGYSGNTIYF. CDR3 nucleotide sequence: TGTGCCAGCAGCACCCCAGGGTACTCTGGAAACACCATATATTTT. The rearrangement links TRBV7-9 to TRBJ1-3, with D possibly TRBD1 on 5 matching bases. Germline values: CDR1 SEHNR, CDR2 FQNEAQ (reference sequence). CDR3 size: 15 residues. The V end was cut by 5 bases, the J end by 0 bases, with 11 bases between.

This clonotype was counted between two and nine times. The chain joins TRBV27 to TRBJ1-1; no clear D gene. The CDR3 spans 18 residues. Looked up from germline, CDR1 is MNHEY and CDR2 is SMNVEV (reference sequence). V gave up 3 bases and J gave up 1 base, with 21 bases separating them. As DNA, the CDR3 is TGTGCCAGCAGTTTCAATCCCCTCATCTGGGGAAAGAACACTGAAGCTTTCTTT. Translated, it gives CASSFNPLIWGKNTEAFF.